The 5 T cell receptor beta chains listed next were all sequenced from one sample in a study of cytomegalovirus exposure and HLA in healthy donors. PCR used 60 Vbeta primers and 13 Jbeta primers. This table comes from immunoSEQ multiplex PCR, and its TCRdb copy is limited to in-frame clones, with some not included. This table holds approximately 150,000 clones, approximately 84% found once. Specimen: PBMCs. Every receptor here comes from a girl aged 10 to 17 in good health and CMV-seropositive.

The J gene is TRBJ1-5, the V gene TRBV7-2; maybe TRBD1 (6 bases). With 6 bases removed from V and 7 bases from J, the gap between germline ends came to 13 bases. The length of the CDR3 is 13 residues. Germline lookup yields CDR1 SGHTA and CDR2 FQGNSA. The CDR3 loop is CASSIRGQQPQHF. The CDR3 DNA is TGTGCCAGCAGTATCAGGGGCCAACAGCCCCAGCATTTT.

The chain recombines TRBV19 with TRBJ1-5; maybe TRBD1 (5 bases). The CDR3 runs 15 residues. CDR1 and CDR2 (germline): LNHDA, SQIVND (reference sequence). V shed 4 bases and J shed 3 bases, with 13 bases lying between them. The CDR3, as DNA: TGTGCCAGTAGTACCTCGGGGGGTCTCAATCAGCCCCAGCATTTT. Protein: CASSTSGGLNQPQHF.

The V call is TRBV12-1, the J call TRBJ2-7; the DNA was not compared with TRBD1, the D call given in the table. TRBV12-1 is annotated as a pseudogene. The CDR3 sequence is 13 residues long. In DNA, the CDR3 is TGTGCCAGCAGCTTGACAGACTCCTACGAGCAGTACTTC. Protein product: CASSLTDSYEQYF.

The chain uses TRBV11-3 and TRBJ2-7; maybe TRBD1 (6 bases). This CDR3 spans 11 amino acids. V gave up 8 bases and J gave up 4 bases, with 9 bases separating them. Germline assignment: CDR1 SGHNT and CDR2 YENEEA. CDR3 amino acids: CASGQPYEQYF. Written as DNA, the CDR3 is TGTGCCAGCGGACAGCCGTACGAGCAGTACTTC. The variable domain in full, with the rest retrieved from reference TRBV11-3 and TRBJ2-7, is EAGVVQSPRYKIIEKKQPVAFWCNPISGHNTLYWYLQNLGQGPELLIRYENEEAVDDSQLPKDRFSAERLKGVDSTLKIQPAELGDSAVYLCASGQPYEQYFGPGTRLTVT.

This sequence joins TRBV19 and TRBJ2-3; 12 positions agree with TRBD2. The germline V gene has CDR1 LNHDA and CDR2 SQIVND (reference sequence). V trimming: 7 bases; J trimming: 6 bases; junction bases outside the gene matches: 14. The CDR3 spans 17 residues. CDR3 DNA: TGTGCCAGTATGGGCTCTACTAGCGGGGGGCGTCTGGATACGCAGTATTTT. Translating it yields CASMGSTSGGRLDTQYF.